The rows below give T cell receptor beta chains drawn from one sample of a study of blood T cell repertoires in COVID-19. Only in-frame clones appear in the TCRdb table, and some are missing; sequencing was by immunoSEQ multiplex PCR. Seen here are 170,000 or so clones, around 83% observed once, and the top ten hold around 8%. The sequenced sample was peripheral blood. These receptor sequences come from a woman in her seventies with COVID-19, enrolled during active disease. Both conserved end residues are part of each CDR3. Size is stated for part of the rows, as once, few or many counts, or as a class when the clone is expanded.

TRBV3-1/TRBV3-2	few	CASSQASGSLYEQYF
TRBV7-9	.	CASSAPRGGLYNEQFF
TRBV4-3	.	CASSHVSGTGRNTIYF
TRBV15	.	CATSRALVVETQYF
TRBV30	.	CAWMGRPEAFF
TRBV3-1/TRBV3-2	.	CASSPFGGSSGNTIYF
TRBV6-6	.	CASRAEGLSQAQYF
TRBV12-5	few	CASGLTDSPPLKTEAFF
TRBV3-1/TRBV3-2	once	CASSLLRGRGEKLFF
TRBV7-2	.	CASSSQSGSSYNEQFF
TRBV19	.	CASNGGQGTLLNTQYF
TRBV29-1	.	CSVLEDTQYF
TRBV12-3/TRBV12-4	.	CASSFAGGNEQYF
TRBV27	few	CASSLDRAASEQYF
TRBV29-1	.	CSVQDSEKLFF
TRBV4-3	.	CASSQDTGGPGELFF
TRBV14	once	CASSLGLVNEQFF
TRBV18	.	CASSPGTANYGYTF
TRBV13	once	CASSLEQGVRLSSSTGELFF
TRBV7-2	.	CASSPLPGLAANEQFF
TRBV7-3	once	CASSLKAGEGRNTEAFF
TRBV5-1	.	CASSPRSGGWDTQYF
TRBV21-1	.	CARTDKSSGNTIYF
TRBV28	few	CASSFSWDRGKAFF
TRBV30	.	CAWSVGSGGNNEQFF
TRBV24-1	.	CATSDSSGGSTDTQYF